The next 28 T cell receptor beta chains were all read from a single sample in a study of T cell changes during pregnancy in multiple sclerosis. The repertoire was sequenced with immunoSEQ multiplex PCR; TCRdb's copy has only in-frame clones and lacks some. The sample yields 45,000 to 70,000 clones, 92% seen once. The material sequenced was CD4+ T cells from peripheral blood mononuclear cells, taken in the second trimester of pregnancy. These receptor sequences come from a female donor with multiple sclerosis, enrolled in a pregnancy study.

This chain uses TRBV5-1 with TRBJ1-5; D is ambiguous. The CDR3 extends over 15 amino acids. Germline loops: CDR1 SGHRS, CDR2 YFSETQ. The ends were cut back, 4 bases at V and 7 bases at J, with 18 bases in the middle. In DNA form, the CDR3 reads TGCGCCAGCAGCCCCAACGGGGATTTGGGACAGCCCCAGCATTTT. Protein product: CASSPNGDLGQPQHF.

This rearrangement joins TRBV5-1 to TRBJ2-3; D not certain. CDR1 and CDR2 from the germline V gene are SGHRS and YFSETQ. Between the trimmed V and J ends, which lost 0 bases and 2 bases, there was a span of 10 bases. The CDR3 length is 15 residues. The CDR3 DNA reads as TGCGCCAGCAGCTTGGTGGAGATTTCCACAGATACGCAGTATTTT. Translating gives CASSLVEISTDTQYF.

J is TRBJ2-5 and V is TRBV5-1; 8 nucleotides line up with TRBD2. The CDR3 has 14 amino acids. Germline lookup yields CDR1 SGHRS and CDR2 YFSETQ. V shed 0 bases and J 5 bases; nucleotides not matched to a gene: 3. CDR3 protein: CASSLDGRGETQYF. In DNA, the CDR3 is TGCGCCAGCAGCTTGGACGGGAGGGGGGAGACCCAGTACTTC.

CDR3 nucleotides: TGTGCCAGCAGCCTAGGACAGGGGGCGGGCGGCTACACCTTC. It codes for CASSLGQGAGGYTF. The chain links TRBV6-6 to TRBJ1-2; 11 nucleotides line up with TRBD1. V lost 6 bases to trimming and J lost 8 bases; unmatched junction nucleotides: 8. Germline V CDR1 and CDR2: MNHNY, SVGAGI (reference sequence). The CDR3 consists of 14 residues.

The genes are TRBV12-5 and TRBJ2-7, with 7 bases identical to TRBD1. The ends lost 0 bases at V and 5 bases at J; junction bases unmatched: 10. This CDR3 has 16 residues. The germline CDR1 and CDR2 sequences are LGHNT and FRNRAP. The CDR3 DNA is TGTGCTAGTGGTTTGGTACTAGGGGGCAGGGCCCACGAGCAGTACTTC. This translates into CASGLVLGGRAHEQYF.

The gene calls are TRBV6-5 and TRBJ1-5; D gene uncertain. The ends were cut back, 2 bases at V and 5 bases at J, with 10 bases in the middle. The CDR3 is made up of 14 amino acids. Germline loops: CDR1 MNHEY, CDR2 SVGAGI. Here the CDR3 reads CASSYRESDQPQHF. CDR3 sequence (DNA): TGTGCCAGCAGTTACAGAGAGTCCGATCAGCCCCAGCATTTT.

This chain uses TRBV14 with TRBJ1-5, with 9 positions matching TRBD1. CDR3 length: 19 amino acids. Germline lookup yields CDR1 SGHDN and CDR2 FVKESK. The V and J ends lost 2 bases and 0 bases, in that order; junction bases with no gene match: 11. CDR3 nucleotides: TGTGCCAGCAGCCAATTCGAGACAGGGGGATACACTAGCAATCAGCCCCAGCATTTT. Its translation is CASSQFETGGYTSNQPQHF. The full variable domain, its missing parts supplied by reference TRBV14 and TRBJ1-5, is EAGVTQFPSHSVIEKGQTVTLRCDPISGHDNLYWYRRVMGKEIKFLLHFVKESKQDESGMPNNRFLAERTGGTYSTLKVQPAELEDSGVYFCASSQFETGGYTSNQPQHFGDGTRLSIL.

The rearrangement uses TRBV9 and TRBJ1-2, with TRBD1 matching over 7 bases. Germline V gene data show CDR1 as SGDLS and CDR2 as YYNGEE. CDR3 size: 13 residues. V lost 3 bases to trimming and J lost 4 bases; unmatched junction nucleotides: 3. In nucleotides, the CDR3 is TGTGCCAGCAGCGACGGGACAGCCTATGGCTACACCTTC. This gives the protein CASSDGTAYGYTF.

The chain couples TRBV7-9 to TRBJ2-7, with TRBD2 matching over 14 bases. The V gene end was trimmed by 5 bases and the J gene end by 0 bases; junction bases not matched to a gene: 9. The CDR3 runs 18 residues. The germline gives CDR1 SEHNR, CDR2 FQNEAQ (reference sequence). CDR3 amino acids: CASSGRTSGRLNSYEQYF. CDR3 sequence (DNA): TGTGCCAGCAGCGGACGGACTAGCGGGAGGTTAAACTCCTACGAGCAGTACTTC.

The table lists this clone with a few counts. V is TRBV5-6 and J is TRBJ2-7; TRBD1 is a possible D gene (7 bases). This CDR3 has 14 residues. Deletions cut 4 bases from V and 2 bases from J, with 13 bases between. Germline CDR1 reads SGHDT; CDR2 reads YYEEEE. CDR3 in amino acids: CASSRGQGAYEQYF. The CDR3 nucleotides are TGTGCCAGCAGCCGGGGGCAGGGGGCCTACGAGCAGTACTTC.

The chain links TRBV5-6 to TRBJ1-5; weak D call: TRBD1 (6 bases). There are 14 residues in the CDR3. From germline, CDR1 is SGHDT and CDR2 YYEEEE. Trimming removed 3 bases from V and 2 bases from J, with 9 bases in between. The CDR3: CASSSAGGNQPQHF. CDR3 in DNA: TGTGCCAGCAGCTCCGCAGGGGGCAATCAGCCCCAGCATTTT.

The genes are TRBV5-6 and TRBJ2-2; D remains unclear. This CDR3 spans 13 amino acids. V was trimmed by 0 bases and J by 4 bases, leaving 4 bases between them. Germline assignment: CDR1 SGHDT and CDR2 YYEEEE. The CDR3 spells CASSLVSTGELFF. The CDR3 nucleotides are TGTGCCAGCAGCTTGGTTAGCACCGGGGAGCTGTTTTTT.

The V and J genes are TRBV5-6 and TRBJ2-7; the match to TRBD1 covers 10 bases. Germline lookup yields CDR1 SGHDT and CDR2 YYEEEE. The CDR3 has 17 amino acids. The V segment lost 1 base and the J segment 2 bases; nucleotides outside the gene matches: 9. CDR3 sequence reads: CASSLFPTGTGAYEQYF. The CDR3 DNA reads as TGTGCCAGCAGCTTGTTCCCTACCGGGACAGGGGCCTACGAGCAGTACTTC. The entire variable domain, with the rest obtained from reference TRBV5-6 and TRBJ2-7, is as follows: DAGVTQSPTHLIKTRGQQVTLRCSPKSGHDTVSWYQQALGQGPQFIFQYYEEEERQRGNFPDRFSGHQFPNYSSELNVNALLLGDSALYLCASSLFPTGTGAYEQYFGPGTRLTVT.

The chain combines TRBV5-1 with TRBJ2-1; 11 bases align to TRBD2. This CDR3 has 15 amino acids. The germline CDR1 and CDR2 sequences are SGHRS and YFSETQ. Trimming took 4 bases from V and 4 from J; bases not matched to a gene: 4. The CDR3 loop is CASSRGTSGYNEQFF. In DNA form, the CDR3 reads TGCGCCAGCAGCCGCGGGACTAGCGGTTACAATGAGCAGTTCTTC.

Here the CDR3 reads CASRGTMGPETQYF. The DNA for the CDR3 is TGTGCCAGTAGGGGAACGATGGGGCCAGAGACCCAGTACTTC. V usage is TRBV19 and J usage is TRBJ2-5; D is perhaps TRBD1 (5 bases). In germline, CDR1 is LNHDA, CDR2 SQIVND (reference sequence). V shed 6 bases and J shed 4 bases, with 15 bases lying between them. The CDR3 is made up of 14 amino acids.

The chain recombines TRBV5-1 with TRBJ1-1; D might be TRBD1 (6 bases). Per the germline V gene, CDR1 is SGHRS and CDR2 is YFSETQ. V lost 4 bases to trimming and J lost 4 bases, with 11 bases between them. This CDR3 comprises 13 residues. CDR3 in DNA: TGCGCCAGCAGCCGGGGGGGCAGCACTGAAGCTTTCTTT. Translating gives CASSRGGSTEAFF.

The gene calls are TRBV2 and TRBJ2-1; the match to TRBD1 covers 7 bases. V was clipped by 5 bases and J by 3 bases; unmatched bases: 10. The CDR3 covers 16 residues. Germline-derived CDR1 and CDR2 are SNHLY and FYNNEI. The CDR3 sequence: CASSPPRDSVYNEQFF. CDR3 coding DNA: TGTGCCAGCAGTCCTCCCCGGGACAGCGTCTACAATGAGCAGTTCTTC.

CDR3 nucleotide sequence: TGTGCCAGCAGTAAACAGGGTATCCAAGAGACCCAGTACTTC. This sequence encodes CASSKQGIQETQYF. This chain joins TRBV6-1 and TRBJ2-5, with D possibly matching TRBD1 (6 bases). With 5 bases removed from V and 1 base from J, the gap between germline ends came to 11 bases. The germline V gene encodes CDR1 MNHNS and CDR2 SASEGT. The CDR3 totals 14 residues.

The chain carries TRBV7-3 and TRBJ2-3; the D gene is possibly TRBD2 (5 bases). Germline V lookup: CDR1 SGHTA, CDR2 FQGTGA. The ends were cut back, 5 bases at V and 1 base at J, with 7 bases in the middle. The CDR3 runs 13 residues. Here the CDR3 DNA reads TGTGCCAGCAGCGGGAGCGGCACAGATACGCAGTATTTT. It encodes CASSGSGTDTQYF.

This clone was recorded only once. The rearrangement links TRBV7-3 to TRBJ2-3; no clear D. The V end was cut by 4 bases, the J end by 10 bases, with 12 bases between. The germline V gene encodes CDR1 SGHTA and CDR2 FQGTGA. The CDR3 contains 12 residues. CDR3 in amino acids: CASSSPGTSQYF. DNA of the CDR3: TGTGCCAGCAGCTCCCCCGGTACTTCGCAGTATTTT.

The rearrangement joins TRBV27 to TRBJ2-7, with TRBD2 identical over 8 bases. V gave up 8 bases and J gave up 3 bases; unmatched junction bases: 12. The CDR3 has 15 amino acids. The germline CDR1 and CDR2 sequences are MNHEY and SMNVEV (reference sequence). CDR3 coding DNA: TGTGCCAGCGGGGGACTAGACGGCCTGCTCTACGAGCAGTACTTC. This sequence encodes CASGGLDGLLYEQYF.

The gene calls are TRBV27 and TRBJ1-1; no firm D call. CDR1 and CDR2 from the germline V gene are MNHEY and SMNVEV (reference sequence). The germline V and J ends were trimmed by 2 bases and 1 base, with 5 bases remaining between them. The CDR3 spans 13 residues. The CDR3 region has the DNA TGTGCCAGCAGTTTAGCCAGGAACACTGAAGCTTTCTTT. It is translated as CASSLARNTEAFF.

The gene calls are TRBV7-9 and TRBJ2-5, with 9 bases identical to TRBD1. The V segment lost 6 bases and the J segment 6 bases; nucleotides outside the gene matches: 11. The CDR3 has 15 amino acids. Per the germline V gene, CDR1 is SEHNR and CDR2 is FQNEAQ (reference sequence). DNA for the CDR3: TGTGCCAGCAGTCAATACGGGACAGGGATAAAGACCCAGTACTTC. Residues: CASSQYGTGIKTQYF.

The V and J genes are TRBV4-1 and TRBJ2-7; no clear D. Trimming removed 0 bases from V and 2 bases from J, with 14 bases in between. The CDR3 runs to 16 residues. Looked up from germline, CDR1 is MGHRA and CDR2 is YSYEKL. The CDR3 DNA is TGCGCCAGCAGCCAAGACATAACAGTAAAACCCTACGAGCAGTACTTC. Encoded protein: CASSQDITVKPYEQYF.

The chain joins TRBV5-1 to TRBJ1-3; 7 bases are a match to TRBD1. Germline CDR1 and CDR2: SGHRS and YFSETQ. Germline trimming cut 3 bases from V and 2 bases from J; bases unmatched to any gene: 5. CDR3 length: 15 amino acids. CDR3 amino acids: CASSSQTGTGNTIYF. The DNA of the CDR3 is TGCGCCAGCAGCTCTCAGACAGGGACTGGAAACACCATATATTTT.

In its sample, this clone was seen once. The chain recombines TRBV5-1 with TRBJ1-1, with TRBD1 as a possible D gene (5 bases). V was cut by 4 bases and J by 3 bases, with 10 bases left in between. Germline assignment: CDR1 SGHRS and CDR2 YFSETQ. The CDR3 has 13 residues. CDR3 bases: TGCGCCAGCAGCAGGACGGGGGACACTGAAGCTTTCTTT. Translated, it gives CASSRTGDTEAFF.

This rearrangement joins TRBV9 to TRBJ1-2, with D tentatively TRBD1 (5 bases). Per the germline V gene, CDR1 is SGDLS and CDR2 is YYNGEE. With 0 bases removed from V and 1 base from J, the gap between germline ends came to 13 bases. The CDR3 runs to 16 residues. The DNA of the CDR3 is TGTGCCAGCAGCGTAGCTGGTCAGGGTTTTAACTATGGCTACACCTTC. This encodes CASSVAGQGFNYGYTF.

CDR3 sequence (DNA): TGTGCCAGCAGTGTGCACGGCTACAATGAGCAGTTCTTC. Its protein product is CASSVHGYNEQFF. The gene calls are TRBV6-4 and TRBJ2-1; no definite D call. V lost 4 bases to trimming and J lost 3 bases, with 7 bases between them. The CDR3 is 13 amino acids. Germline-derived CDR1 and CDR2 are MRHNA and SNTAGT.